This entry describes one T cell receptor beta chain. Sequenced by immunoSEQ multiplex PCR; TCRdb stores in-frame clones only, minus some. Of 110,000 or so clones listed, approximately 85% are singletons. V lost 4 bases and J lost 0, with 10 bases in between. Germline-derived CDR1 and CDR2 are MNHEY and SVGEGT. CDR3 length equals 14 residues. These data belong to a study of blood T cell repertoires in COVID-19. This chain links TRBV6-2 or TRBV6-3 with TRBJ2-7; D unclear. This receptor was identified in a human donor in a cohort sampled during active COVID-19. Source material: peripheral blood. The CDR3 region is CASSSSLVSYEQYF. CDR3 nucleotide sequence: TGTGCCAGCAGTTCCTCACTGGTCTCCTACGAGCAGTACTTC.